The entry below gives a single T cell receptor (beta chain) sequence along with its context. The target antigen is unknown. V shed 2 bases and J 3 bases; nucleotides not matched to a gene: 3. This CDR3 comprises 16 residues. Germline CDR1 and CDR2: WNHNN and SYGVQD (reference sequence). TCRdb reprocessed the reads with MiXCR, giving one entry per CDR3 protein. This table holds around 710,000 distinct CDR3 sequences, around 29% found once. The data stem from a study of T cell repertoires in cytomegalovirus infection. About the research overall: CMV infection plus the matching HLA type was flagged by public TCR beta signatures. Broader study findings: The ex vivo response was dominated by HLA-C-restricted CMV-specific TCR beta clonotypes.

This chain links TRBV10-1 with TRBJ2-1; 11 nucleotides align to TRBD2. Sequencing was performed on cultured CD8+ T cells from PBMCs, taken from culture after CMV antigen stimulation. The receptor comes from a human donor in good health (CMV status not recorded). Some clones in this sample may be carry-over from other donors' samples. The DNA of the CDR3 is TGCGCCAGCAGTGAGAAGGGACTAGCGGACTACAATGAGCAGTTCTTC. It encodes CASSEKGLADYNEQFF.